Listed below are T cell receptor beta chains from one sample, sequenced in a study of OX40 agonist ivuxolimab in advanced cancers. The assay was immunoSEQ multiplex PCR, and TCRdb's table has in-frame clones only and misses some. Of 70,000 to 95,000 clones listed, just over 85% are singletons. The sequences come from CD4+ or CD8+ T cells sorted from blood, collected in a trial of the OX40 agonist ivuxolimab. These receptors all stem from an adult with an advanced solid tumor such as melanoma, head and neck, liver or kidney cancer. The CDR3 runs from the conserved cysteine through the conserved F or W. The order of the fields is clone size, J gene, V gene, D gene, CDR3 protein, CDR3 DNA. A D gene is named only where the DNA matches it firmly. A row's size may be missing; if present it is once, few, many or a size class.

>NA|TRBJ2-1|TRBV28|NA
CASSPVVAEQFF
TGTGCCAGCAGCCCCGTAGTTGCCGAGCAGTTCTTC
>NA|TRBJ2-5|TRBV6-6|NA
CASRDGFVETQYF
TGTGCCAGTAGGGACGGTTTCGTGGAGACCCAGTACTTC
>NA|TRBJ1-1|TRBV14|NA
CASSPWLFSRNTEAFF
TGTGCCAGCAGCCCGTGGCTGTTCTCAAGGAACACTGAAGCTTTCTTT
>NA|TRBJ1-1|TRBV5-1|NA
CASSLATDMNTEAFF
TGCGCCAGCAGCTTGGCCACGGACATGAACACTGAAGCTTTCTTT
>NA|TRBJ2-2|TRBV7-6|NA
CASSLNTGELFF
TGTGCCAGCAGCTTAAACACCGGGGAGCTGTTTTTT
>NA|TRBJ1-4|TRBV18|NA
CASSPGQTTNEKLFF
TGTGCCAGCTCACCTGGACAAACAACTAATGAAAAACTGTTTTTT
>NA|TRBJ2-2|TRBV9|NA
CASSLSGTTNTGELFF
TGTGCCAGCAGCCTCAGCGGGACAACAAACACCGGGGAGCTGTTTTTT
>NA|TRBJ1-5|TRBV5-1|NA
CASSLDGYSNQPQHF
TGCGCCAGCAGCTTGGACGGATATAGCAATCAGCCCCAGCATTTT
>NA|TRBJ1-5|TRBV27|NA
CASSSTKYSNQPQHF
TGTGCCAGCAGTTCTACGAAATATAGCAATCAGCCCCAGCATTTT
>NA|TRBJ1-5|TRBV7-9|NA
CASSLVGRPQHF
TGTGCCAGCAGCTTAGTGGGGCGGCCCCAGCATTTT
>NA|TRBJ1-5|TRBV28|TRBD1
CASRTGTGVYSNQPQHF
TGTGCCAGCAGAACCGGGACAGGGGTCTATAGCAATCAGCCCCAGCATTTT
>NA|TRBJ1-1|TRBV7-2|NA
CASSGIGGRVNTEAFF
TGTGCCAGCAGCGGAATCGGGGGACGGGTAAACACTGAAGCTTTCTTT
>NA|TRBJ1-3|TRBV20-1|NA
CSAKTGNTIYF
TGCAGTGCCAAGACCGGAAACACCATATATTTT
>once|TRBJ2-1|TRBV30|NA
CAWSVLLGSSYNEQFF
TGTGCCTGGAGTGTACTTCTGGGAAGCTCCTACAATGAGCAGTTCTTC
>NA|TRBJ1-3|TRBV5-6|NA
CASSGPGPSTSGNTIYF
TGTGCCAGCAGCGGACCGGGACCCTCGACCTCTGGAAACACCATATATTTT
>NA|TRBJ1-2|TRBV29-1|NA
CSVVGLDGYTF
TGCAGCGTTGTTGGGTTGGATGGCTACACCTTC
>NA|TRBJ2-3|TRBV10-3|TRBD2
CAISDPSGGTSTDTQYF
TGTGCCATCAGTGACCCTAGCGGGGGGACTAGCACAGATACGCAGTATTTT
>NA|TRBJ1-2|TRBV19|NA
CASSISQSLYGYTF
TGTGCCAGTAGTATATCCCAATCTCTCTATGGCTACACCTTC
>NA|TRBJ1-5|TRBV5-6|NA
CASSLAGNAQPQHF
TGTGCCAGCAGCTTGGCCGGGAATGCCCAGCCCCAGCATTTT
>NA|TRBJ1-1|TRBV10-3|NA
CATGMGALNTEAFF
TGTGCCACCGGTATGGGGGCCCTAAACACTGAAGCTTTCTTT
>NA|TRBJ2-3|TRBV7-2|NA
CASSLAQAYTDTQYF
TGTGCCAGCAGCTTAGCTCAAGCATACACAGATACGCAGTATTTT
>few|TRBJ2-7|TRBV23-1|NA
CASSQSRTGSYEQYF
TGCGCCAGCAGTCAATCAAGGACTGGCTCCTACGAGCAGTACTTC
>NA|TRBJ2-7|TRBV7-6|NA
CASSDTQTGQTSREQYF
TGTGCCAGCAGCGACACCCAAACGGGACAAACCTCTCGCGAGCAGTACTTC
>NA|TRBJ2-1|TRBV28|NA
CASSARIGFGVLGFF
TGTGCCAGCAGTGCCAGGATTGGTTTTGGGGTCTTGGGGTTCTTC
>NA|TRBJ2-1|TRBV27|TRBD2
CASSPWGLAGAYNEQFF
TGTGCCAGCAGTCCCTGGGGACTAGCGGGAGCTTACAATGAGCAGTTCTTC